The present entry profiles one TCR beta chain with its context. Its antigen remains unidentified. Clones were sequenced by immunoSEQ multiplex PCR, and TCRdb holds only the in-frame ones, with some missing. The profile shows approximately 80,000 clones, 75% to 90% of them singletons. In germline, CDR1 is LNHDA, CDR2 SQIVND (reference sequence). Trimming cost V 7 bases and J 0 bases, with 16 bases left between them. The CDR3 has 16 residues. This entry comes from a study of T cell responses to AZD1222 COVID-19 vaccine. Whole-study findings and limits: Vaccine-associated CD4 TCRs ranged over spike, dominating at 160-218 and 743-854. Seropositive AZD1222 recipients at baseline numbered only six or seven. Donors, mostly white British, included more females; clonal diversity was possibly underestimated.

The V gene is TRBV19, the J gene TRBJ1-3; D gene ambiguous. This clonotype originated in an adult who received the AZD1222 COVID-19 vaccine. Sequencing was performed on peripheral blood, taken 28 days after the second AZD1222 dose. This CDR3 is CASKVGGLSSGNTIYF. For the CDR3, the DNA is TGTGCCAGTAAGGTGGGCGGATTATCCTCTGGAAACACCATATATTTT.